A single sample is the source of the 2 T cell receptor beta chains below, sequenced in a study of metastatic and nonmetastatic thyroid tumors (TCRdb year 2020). No patient had received any treatment before thyroid surgery. The library was prepared using PCR. Sequenced using an Illumina HiSeq 4000. The raw public data were reprocessed by TCRdb itself: fastp quality trimming at Q25, MiXCR clonotype calling, in-frame beta chains only. Here the sample has some 15,000 clones; approximately 28% occur a single time. The biggest ten clones account for around 21% of the sample. Sample: tumor tissue. Receptors were obtained from a female donor with papillary thyroid cancer or a benign thyroid nodule (not recorded which). Some clones in this sample may be carry-over from other donors' samples.

This clone is medium-sized. The rearrangement joins TRBV11-2 to TRBJ2-2, with D possibly being TRBD1 (5 bases). Per the germline V gene, CDR1 is SGHAT and CDR2 is FQNNGV. This CDR3 is 14 amino acids long. V lost 6 bases and J 1 base, leaving 9 bases between the germline ends. The CDR3 nucleotides read TGTGCCAGCAGTTTTCAGGGGAACACCGGGGAGCTGTTTTTT. It encodes CASSFQGNTGELFF.

The J gene is TRBJ2-7, the V gene TRBV3-1; 9 bases agree with TRBD2. This CDR3 is built from 16 residues. From germline, CDR1 is LGHDT and CDR2 YNNKEL (reference sequence). J was trimmed by 7 bases and V by 4 bases; bases with no gene match: 14. The CDR3 here is CASSPGLAPIGEEQYF. In nucleotides, the CDR3 is TGTGCCAGCAGCCCGGGACTAGCCCCTATCGGGGAGGAGCAGTACTTC.